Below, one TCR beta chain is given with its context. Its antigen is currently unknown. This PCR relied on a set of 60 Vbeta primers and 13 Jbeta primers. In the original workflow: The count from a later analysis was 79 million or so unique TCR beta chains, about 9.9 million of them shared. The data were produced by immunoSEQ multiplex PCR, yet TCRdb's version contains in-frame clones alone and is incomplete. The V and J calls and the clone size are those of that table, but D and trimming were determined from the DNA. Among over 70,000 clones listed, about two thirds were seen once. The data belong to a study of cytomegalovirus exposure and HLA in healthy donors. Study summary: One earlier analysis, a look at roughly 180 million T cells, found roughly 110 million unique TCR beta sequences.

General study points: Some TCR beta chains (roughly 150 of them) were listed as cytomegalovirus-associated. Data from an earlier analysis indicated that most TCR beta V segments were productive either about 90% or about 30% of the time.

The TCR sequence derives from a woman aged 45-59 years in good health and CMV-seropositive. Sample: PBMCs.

Written as DNA, the CDR3 is TGTGCCATCGGAAAAGGGGCAGTCACAGATACGCAGTATTTT. As protein: CAIGKGAVTDTQYF. The chain couples TRBV10-3 to TRBJ2-3, with a tentative D call TRBD1 (5 bases). Trimming took 8 bases from V and 2 from J, leaving 14 bases between them. The germline V gene has CDR1 ENHRY and CDR2 SYGVKD. The CDR3 is 14 residues long.